This entry concerns a single T cell receptor (beta chain). This entry belongs to a study of Ad26.COV2.S vaccination and SARS-CoV-2 variants. The treatment was: 19 received Ad26.COV2.S at low or high dose, single or two shots; about 5 received placebo; per-sample allocation not given. Samples analyzed were those drawn on day 63 after the first vaccine or placebo injection. The protocol was immunoSEQ multiplex PCR, while the TCRdb copy is restricted to in-frame clones and leaves out a portion. The sample yields over 250,000 clones, 70% to 90% seen once. The clonotype originates from a person aged 18-60 years who received the Ad26.COV2.S COVID-19 vaccine or a placebo. The starting material was peripheral blood, obtained in a trial of Ad26.COV2.S vaccine versus placebo.

CDR3 amino acids: CASRADRAGYGYTF. Written as DNA, the CDR3 is TGCGCCAGCAGAGCCGACAGGGCGGGATATGGCTACACCTTC. This chain links TRBV5-1 with TRBJ1-2; 7 nucleotides match TRBD1. Trimming cost V 5 bases and J 5 bases; bases outside gene matches: 9. This CDR3 contains 14 residues. Germline CDR1 and CDR2: SGHRS and YFSETQ.